This TCR beta chain was documented in a study of shared clonotypes between healthy human individuals. About this clone itself: The antigen is not known.

Data came from immunoSEQ multiplex PCR; TCRdb stores just in-frame clones and leaves some out. The profile shows roughly 2.4 million clones, approximately 96% of them singletons. Study-wide points: Donor scarcity curtailed the genetic and exposure-history diversity represented herein.

This TCR was recovered from a man younger than 35 in good health. What was sequenced was naive CD4+ T cells sorted from blood. This sample's subset: CD45RA+ positively selected.

The CDR3 protein is CASSLALSGNTGELFF. The CDR3 coding sequence is TGCGCCAGCAGCTTGGCCCTGAGCGGAAACACCGGGGAGCTGTTTTTT. V gene TRBV5-1 combines with J gene TRBJ2-2; D may be TRBD2 (5 bases). The V end was cut by 0 bases, the J end by 2 bases, with 11 bases between. Germline CDR1 SGHRS, CDR2 YFSETQ. The CDR3 spans 16 residues.